The rows below give T cell receptor beta chains drawn from one sample of a study of T cell repertoires in cytomegalovirus infection. Antigens for these TCRs are unknown. Each CDR3 protein gets one entry after TCRdb re-called the reads with MiXCR. Of around 710,000 distinct CDR3 sequences in the sample, just under 30% are singletons; the top ten hold over 10%. The sample here was cultured CD8+ T cells from PBMCs, taken from culture after CMV antigen stimulation. These receptor sequences come from a human donor in good health (CMV status not recorded). Some clones in this sample may be carry-over from other donors' samples. CDR3s include the opening cysteine and the closing phenylalanine or tryptophan. Each record gives: V gene, clone size, D gene, J gene, CDR3 protein, CDR3 DNA. D genes are given only for firm matches. Clone size is not always given. Where it is, it says once, few, many or a class for expanded clones.

v_call: TRBV4-3; clone_size: few; d_call: TRBD2; j_call: TRBJ2-3; cdr3_aa: CASSQATGTRKKTTDTQYF; cdr3_nt: TGCGCCAGCAGCCAGGCAACCGGGACTAGAAAAAAAACCACAGATACGCAGTATTTT
v_call: TRBV20-1; clone_size: few; d_call: NA; j_call: TRBJ1-2; cdr3_aa: CSASTGTGGYTF; cdr3_nt: TGCAGTGCTAGCACAGGGACGGGGGGCTACACCTTC
v_call: TRBV7-6; clone_size: NA; d_call: NA; j_call: TRBJ1-1; cdr3_aa: CASSLGARGENTEAFF; cdr3_nt: TGTGCCAGCAGCTTAGGAGCGCGGGGGGAGAACACTGAAGCTTTCTTT
v_call: TRBV11-2; clone_size: NA; d_call: TRBD2; j_call: TRBJ2-1; cdr3_aa: CASSLALLAGARYNEQFF; cdr3_nt: TGTGCCAGCAGCTTAGCCTTACTAGCGGGGGCTCGCTACAATGAGCAGTTCTTC
v_call: TRBV10-3; clone_size: NA; d_call: TRBD2; j_call: TRBJ2-1; cdr3_aa: CAISWLAGAHPGNEQFF; cdr3_nt: TGTGCCATCAGTTGGCTAGCGGGGGCTCATCCAGGCAATGAGCAGTTCTTC
v_call: TRBV7-6; clone_size: many; d_call: TRBD2; j_call: TRBJ2-1; cdr3_aa: CASSLGLAGIHEQFF; cdr3_nt: TGTGCCAGCAGCCTGGGACTAGCGGGGATTCATGAGCAGTTCTTC
v_call: TRBV10-3; clone_size: once; d_call: NA; j_call: TRBJ2-1; cdr3_aa: CAITLRSGEQFF; cdr3_nt: TGTGCCATCACCCTGAGGTCGGGTGAGCAGTTCTTC
v_call: TRBV7-2; clone_size: many; d_call: NA; j_call: TRBJ2-1; cdr3_aa: CASSYKGFREQFF; cdr3_nt: TGTGCCAGCAGCTATAAGGGATTCCGCGAGCAGTTCTTC
v_call: TRBV4-1; clone_size: NA; d_call: NA; j_call: TRBJ2-7; cdr3_aa: CASSQDQAGKFYEQYF; cdr3_nt: TGCGCCAGCAGCCAAGATCAGGCGGGGAAATTCTACGAGCAGTACTTC
v_call: TRBV7-6; clone_size: NA; d_call: NA; j_call: TRBJ2-2; cdr3_aa: CSSSLGLTTGELFF; cdr3_nt: TGTTCCAGCAGCTTAGGACTTACCACCGGGGAGCTGTTTTTT
v_call: TRBV6-6; clone_size: NA; d_call: NA; j_call: TRBJ2-7; cdr3_aa: CASSYSDGHGGVQYF; cdr3_nt: TGTGCCAGCAGTTACTCCGACGGCCATGGGGGAGTGCAGTACTTC
v_call: TRBV19; clone_size: few; d_call: NA; j_call: TRBJ1-3; cdr3_aa: CASSIGSSGNTIYF; cdr3_nt: TGTGCCAGTAGTATTGGCAGTTCTGGAAACACCATATATTTT
v_call: TRBV5-5; clone_size: NA; d_call: NA; j_call: TRBJ2-3; cdr3_aa: CASSLGLLPTDTQYF; cdr3_nt: TGTGCCAGCAGCTTGGGGCTACTACCCACAGATACGCAGTATTTT
v_call: TRBV7-9; clone_size: many; d_call: NA; j_call: TRBJ2-5; cdr3_aa: CASSLGRGPSQETQYF; cdr3_nt: TGTGCCAGCAGCTTGGGCCGGGGCCCGTCTCAAGAGACCCAGTACTTC
v_call: TRBV6-5; clone_size: NA; d_call: NA; j_call: TRBJ2-2; cdr3_aa: CASRLGIGELFF; cdr3_nt: TGTGCCAGCAGACTTGGGATCGGGGAGCTGTTTTTT
v_call: TRBV4-1; clone_size: NA; d_call: NA; j_call: TRBJ2-1; cdr3_aa: CASSREDLYNEQFF; cdr3_nt: TGCGCCAGCAGCCGGGAGGACCTTTACAATGAGCAGTTCTTC
v_call: TRBV18; clone_size: NA; d_call: NA; j_call: TRBJ1-3; cdr3_aa: CASSPREETVGNTIYF; cdr3_nt: TGTGCCAGCTCACCAAGGGAGGAGACTGTTGGAAACACCATATATTTT
v_call: TRBV12-3/TRBV12-4; clone_size: NA; d_call: NA; j_call: TRBJ1-5; cdr3_aa: CASSLARGDQPQHF; cdr3_nt: TGTGCCAGCAGTTTAGCCAGGGGTGATCAGCCCCAGCATTTT
v_call: TRBV20-1; clone_size: NA; d_call: NA; j_call: TRBJ2-1; cdr3_aa: CSARDWAGGIEQFF; cdr3_nt: TGCAGTGCTAGAGATTGGGCCGGGGGAATTGAGCAGTTCTTC
v_call: TRBV24-1; clone_size: NA; d_call: NA; j_call: TRBJ2-3; cdr3_aa: CATSLTQDTQYF; cdr3_nt: TGTGCCACCAGTCTTACGCAAGATACGCAGTATTTT
v_call: TRBV12-3/TRBV12-4; clone_size: few; d_call: TRBD2; j_call: TRBJ2-1; cdr3_aa: CATGGGGVYNEQFF; cdr3_nt: TGTGCCACCGGGGGCGGGGGGGTTTATAATGAGCAGTTCTTC
v_call: TRBV7-8; clone_size: many; d_call: NA; j_call: TRBJ1-5; cdr3_aa: CASSPYHDRTRNQPQHF; cdr3_nt: TGTGCCAGCAGTCCATACCACGACAGGACACGCAATCAGCCCCAGCATTTT
v_call: TRBV28; clone_size: NA; d_call: NA; j_call: TRBJ2-5; cdr3_aa: CASSLAGRPKETQYF; cdr3_nt: TGTGCCAGCAGTTTGGCGGGCAGGCCGAAAGAGACCCAGTACTTC
v_call: TRBV19; clone_size: NA; d_call: NA; j_call: TRBJ2-7; cdr3_aa: CASSALPTGHYEQYF; cdr3_nt: TGTGCCAGTAGTGCGCTGCCCACAGGGCACTACGAGCAGTACTTC
v_call: TRBV28; clone_size: NA; d_call: NA; j_call: TRBJ1-1; cdr3_aa: CASSLLVGAEAFF; cdr3_nt: TGTGCCAGCAGTTTATTAGTGGGTGCTGAAGCTTTCTTT
v_call: TRBV19; clone_size: NA; d_call: NA; j_call: TRBJ2-2; cdr3_aa: CAARATPGELFF; cdr3_nt: TGTGCCGCTCGTGCTACGCCCGGGGAGCTGTTTTTT
v_call: TRBV5-5; clone_size: few; d_call: NA; j_call: TRBJ2-1; cdr3_aa: CASSPTVDNEQFF; cdr3_nt: TGTGCCAGCAGCCCGACAGTGGACAATGAGCAGTTCTTC
v_call: TRBV3-1; clone_size: NA; d_call: NA; j_call: TRBJ2-1; cdr3_aa: CASSQATMGPYNEQFF; cdr3_nt: TGTGCCAGCAGCCAAGCCACCATGGGTCCCTACAATGAGCAGTTCTTC
v_call: TRBV19; clone_size: NA; d_call: TRBD1; j_call: TRBJ1-1; cdr3_aa: CASSVFAGGMNTEAFF; cdr3_nt: TGTGCCAGTAGTGTCTTCGCAGGGGGAATGAACACTGAAGCTTTCTTT
v_call: TRBV6-2/TRBV6-3; clone_size: many; d_call: TRBD2; j_call: TRBJ2-3; cdr3_aa: CASKTGTTTTDTQYF; cdr3_nt: TGTGCCAGCAAAACCGGGACTACAACCACAGATACGCAGTATTTT
v_call: TRBV7-2; clone_size: many; d_call: NA; j_call: TRBJ1-3; cdr3_aa: CASSDRRRRGNTIYF; cdr3_nt: TGTGCCAGCAGCGATCGCAGAAGGCGTGGAAACACCATATATTTT